These T cell receptor beta chains were read from a single sample in a study of beta chain features in type 1 diabetes. The data were produced by immunoSEQ multiplex PCR, yet TCRdb's version contains in-frame clones alone and is incomplete. The sample has some 640,000 clones, about 14% seen once. Sequenced sample: naive CD4+ T cells from blood. These receptors originate from a man aged 18 to 29 with type 1 diabetes. Each CDR3 is given with its conserved first and last residue. D genes are given only for firm matches. Only some rows state a clone size, as once, few, many or a class for expanded clones.

v_gene	d_gene	abundance	j_gene	CDR3nt	CDR3aa
TRBV29-1	TRBD1	.	TRBJ2-2	TGCAGCGTGAAACAGGGGGCGCAAATCACCGGGGAGCTGTTTTTT	CSVKQGAQITGELFF
TRBV30	.	.	TRBJ1-2	TGTGCCTGCGTACTCTTCGCTGGGGGCTACACCTTC	CACVLFAGGYTF
TRBV29-1	.	.	TRBJ1-1	TGCAGCGTTGAGGGGCGCAACGAAGCTTTCTTT	CSVEGRNEAFF
TRBV9	.	few	TRBJ2-5	TGTGCCAGCAGCGTAGGAGGTGGCAGCGAGACCCAGTACTTC	CASSVGGGSETQYF
TRBV18	.	.	TRBJ2-7	TGTGCCAGCTCACCTGGCAGGAGGCACGAGCAGTACTTC	CASSPGRRHEQYF
TRBV7-2	TRBD2	once	TRBJ2-3	TGTGCCAGCAGCTTAGGACTAGCGGGGGCTTCAGATACGCAGTATTTT	CASSLGLAGASDTQYF
TRBV5-5	.	few	TRBJ2-1	TGTGCCAGCAGCTTGTGGGATGAGCAGTTCTTC	CASSLWDEQFF
TRBV18	.	.	TRBJ2-5	TGTGCCAGCTCACCATTCTCGGAAGAGACCCAGTACTTC	CASSPFSEETQYF
TRBV15	.	few	TRBJ2-5	TGTGCCACCAGCGGAACGCGGGCCCAAGAGACCCAGTACTTC	CATSGTRAQETQYF
TRBV5-6	.	few	TRBJ2-1	TGTGCCAGCAGCTCGGGGGCGGGAACTTACAATGAGCAGTTCTTC	CASSSGAGTYNEQFF
TRBV28	.	few	TRBJ2-5	TGTGCCAGCTATCCTTTTGGCCTCAAAGAGACCCAGTACTTC	CASYPFGLKETQYF
TRBV7-9	.	few	TRBJ2-2	TGTGCCAGCAGCCAACAGGTGAACACCGGGGAGCTGTTTTTT	CASSQQVNTGELFF
TRBV9	.	.	TRBJ2-2	TGTGCCAGCAGCGTAGCGGTTGGAATGGTCACCGGGGAGCTGTTTTTT	CASSVAVGMVTGELFF
TRBV6-1	.	few	TRBJ2-7	TGTGCCAGCCGGGACGAGTGGACGTCCTACGAGCAGTACTTC	CASRDEWTSYEQYF
TRBV6-6	.	few	TRBJ1-2	TGTGCCAGCAGTTACTCGAACAACGGCTACACCTTC	CASSYSNNGYTF
TRBV30	TRBD1	.	TRBJ2-7	TGTGCCTGGAGCGTCTCTCGGACAGGGGTTACCTACGAGCAGTACTTC	CAWSVSRTGVTYEQYF
TRBV7-2	TRBD2	.	TRBJ2-3	TGTGCCAGCAGCTCTAAGACCACTAGCGGCACAGATACGCAGTATTTT	CASSSKTTSGTDTQYF
TRBV7-2	.	.	TRBJ2-7	TGTGCCAGCAGCCCAAGCGGGTCCTCCTACGAGCAGTACTTC	CASSPSGSSYEQYF
TRBV7-9	TRBD2	few	TRBJ2-3	TGTGCCACCTCGGGACTAGCGGGAACAGATACGCAGTATTTT	CATSGLAGTDTQYF
TRBV2	TRBD1	.	TRBJ1-2	TGTGCCAGCAGTGGACAGGGCGCTAACTATGGCTACACCTTC	CASSGQGANYGYTF
TRBV28	.	.	TRBJ2-7	TGTGCCAGCAGTTTAAGCTTCCACGAGCAGTACTTC	CASSLSFHEQYF
TRBV9	.	few	TRBJ2-7	TGTGCCAGCAGCGTAGACTTGAGGGACGAGCAGTACTTC	CASSVDLRDEQYF
TRBV6-1	TRBD1	.	TRBJ2-7	TGTGCCGGACGGGACAGGGGCTACGAGCAGTACTTC	CAGRDRGYEQYF
TRBV5-4	.	.	TRBJ2-2	TGTGCCAGCCAACCCGGGCTATACACCGGGGAGCTGTTTTTT	CASQPGLYTGELFF
TRBV7-8	.	few	TRBJ1-2	TGTGCCAGCAGCCTCAGTTCTAACTATGGCTACACCTTC	CASSLSSNYGYTF
TRBV5-1	.	few	TRBJ2-6	TGCGCCAGCAGCTCGAACAGGGAAACCTCTGGGGCCAACGTCCTGACTTTC	CASSSNRETSGANVLTF
TRBV30	.	.	TRBJ1-2	TGTGCCTGGTCCCAAAACTATGGCTACACCTTC	CAWSQNYGYTF
TRBV7-6	.	.	TRBJ2-4	TGTGCCAGCAGCCTCAACTCGGCGGTGTCGTCGGACATTCAGTACTTC	CASSLNSAVSSDIQYF
TRBV30	TRBD2	.	TRBJ2-2	TGTGCCTGGAGAGGAAGCGGGAGGGTCGGGGAGCTGTTTTTT	CAWRGSGRVGELFF
TRBV10-3	TRBD1	few	TRBJ2-7	TGTGCCACGATCCCGTCCGGGACAGGGATCTACGAGCAGTACTTC	CATIPSGTGIYEQYF
TRBV19	.	few	TRBJ2-1	TGTGCCAGTAGCCCGGCGGGCACCGAGCAGTTCTTC	CASSPAGTEQFF
TRBV6-5	.	.	TRBJ2-3	TGTGCCAGCAGTCTTCCGGGCACAGATACGCAGTATTTT	CASSLPGTDTQYF
TRBV6-4	.	.	TRBJ2-3	TGTGCCAGCAGTGGTCCAGACACAGATACGCAGTATTTT	CASSGPDTDTQYF
TRBV4-2	TRBD2	.	TRBJ2-7	TGTGCCAGCAGCCAAGCGGGAGGGGCCTACGAGCAGTACTTC	CASSQAGGAYEQYF
TRBV29-1	TRBD1	few	TRBJ2-5	TGCAGCGTTGAGGGACAGGGCCTAGAGACCCAGTACTTC	CSVEGQGLETQYF
TRBV9	.	.	TRBJ1-5	TGTGCCAGCAAAGCCCAGCATTTT	CASKAQHF
TRBV6-5	TRBD1	few	TRBJ2-1	TGTGCCAGCAGTTACAGGGACAGGCTTTATGAGCAGTTCTTC	CASSYRDRLYEQFF
TRBV7-2	.	.	TRBJ2-3	TGTGCCAGCAGCTTAAAAGACCGACTCGGCACAGATACGCAGTATTTT	CASSLKDRLGTDTQYF
TRBV30	TRBD1	few	TRBJ1-1	TGTGCCTGGAGTGCAGGACAGGGGAAGAACACTGAAGCTTTCTTT	CAWSAGQGKNTEAFF
TRBV19	.	few	TRBJ2-5	TGTGCCAGTAGTACGACAGTGCAAGAGACCCAGTACTTC	CASSTTVQETQYF
TRBV7-2	TRBD1	.	TRBJ2-1	TGTGCCAGCAGCACCAGGACAGGGAATGAGCAGTTCTTC	CASSTRTGNEQFF
TRBV9	.	.	TRBJ2-7	TGTGCCAGCAGCCTTACCGGGACACTTAGCTCCTACGAGCAGTACTTC	CASSLTGTLSSYEQYF
TRBV6-6	.	.	TRBJ1-3	TGTGCCAGCAGCCCCGGACACCTTGGAAACACCATATATTTT	CASSPGHLGNTIYF
TRBV11-2	.	.	TRBJ2-4	TGTGCCAGCAGCTTAGTCTTAGGGGCACGGGACATTCAGTACTTC	CASSLVLGARDIQYF
TRBV7-2	.	.	TRBJ2-3	TGTGCCAGCAGCCTATCAGGGGTAGCCGCTACGCAGTATTTT	CASSLSGVAATQYF
TRBV7-9	TRBD1	.	TRBJ1-1	TGTGCCAGCAGATCCGACAGGGGTGAAGCTTTCTTT	CASRSDRGEAFF